This TCR beta chain was obtained from a study of early T cells in non-severe SARS-CoV-2 infection (dated by TCRdb to 2020 to 2022). A note on the overall study: Bulk RNA from unsorted whole blood was used for TCR sequencing, so alpha and beta chains could not be paired.

A case-control design nested within a healthcare worker cohort in London, UK, was used, with weekly nasopharyngeal swab PCR tests and blood sampling performed. Healthcare workers were recruited between 23 and 31 March 2020, during the week of the UK lockdown, and were followed weekly for up to roughly 15 weeks. Library preparation was by 5' RACE. Instrument used: NextSeq 500. The TCR library protocol attached unique molecular identifiers to individual cDNA molecules to correct for sequencing error and PCR bias. Sequencing covered both TCR alpha and beta chains, and within each sample the abundances of alpha and beta sequences were tightly co-correlated. The study's processing was this. V gene, J gene and CDR3 annotation of TCR sequences was performed with Decombinator V4. TCRs were defined as expanded if a significant change between any two time points was detected under a Poisson model with p below 0.0001. TCR abundances were normalised to the total number of TCRs sequenced in each sample and reported as counts per million. TRAV1-2 paired with TRAJ12, TRAJ20 or TRAJ33 defined MAIT TCRs, while TRAV10 paired with TRAJ18 defined iNKT TCRs. VDJdb, accessed 1 November 2021, was searched for CMV, EBV and SARS-CoV-2 annotated TCRs, excluding TCRs annotated for multiple antigens. TCRdb reanalyzed the raw reads on its own, using fastp at Q25 for trimming and MiXCR for clone calling, and kept in-frame beta chains. Rows matching on CDR3 protein sequence are summarized as one entry with the most common DNA and genes. TCRdb's processing, not the authors' own work, is the source of the V and J calls. A total of tens of thousands of distinct CDR3 sequences appear in this sample, 9.5% to 13% of them only once. Under 3% of the sample belongs to the ten largest clones.

Between the V and J ends, shortened by 2 bases and 7 bases respectively, the junction contains 15 bases. Measured from the cysteine to the phenylalanine, the CDR3 is 13 residues long. The DNA shown is the 39-base CDR3, in frame from base 1. CDR1 GTSNPN and CDR2 SVGIG are derived from the germline V gene (reference sequence). Study-level results and caveats: VDJdb matching was skewed toward anti-spike CD8 responses, so virus-specific expansions were likely underestimated and private and CD4 specificities were missed.

This clonotype was seen ten or more times. The antigen this receptor binds is unknown. No much larger clone exists at a distance of one base, and base qualities are not known. The receptor chain draws on TRBV30 and TRBJ2-7; the D segment could be TRBD2, given 6 matching bases. Sequences were obtained from whole blood. The TCR sequence derives from an adult who was a healthcare worker with PCR-confirmed SARS-CoV-2 infection or an uninfected control (not recorded which). CDR3 loop: CAWSPVTAGEQYF. The DNA reads as follows: TGTGCCTGGAGTCCCGTGACGGCGGGGGAGCAGTACTTC.